A single sample is the source of the 10 T cell receptor beta chains below, sequenced in a study of response to subunit inactivated influenza vaccine. MiXCR was run by TCRdb on the RT-PCR reads, yielding one entry per CDR3 protein. The sample shows under 200,000 distinct CDR3 sequences, roughly 12% of them seen only once. Separately, the same data were catalogued under a study of T cells expressing NK-cell markers. That publication notes: The cDNA for TCR beta came from 5'RACE template switching with UMIs.

Source: CD8+ T cells sorted from PBMCs, taken roughly 13 days after vaccination. These receptors were taken from a man aged 50-59 years who received an inactivated influenza vaccine.

This clonotype showed up just a few times. This chain joins TRBV7-9 and TRBJ2-7, with a weak D call TRBD2 (5 bases). This CDR3 has 16 residues. The germline CDR1 and CDR2 sequences are SEHNR and FQNEAQ (reference sequence). V gave up 4 bases and J gave up 1 base, with 17 bases separating them. The CDR3 DNA reads as TGTGCCAGCAGCTCTGCCAGCGGTCTGACTTCCTACGAGCAGTACTTC. Translating gives CASSSASGLTSYEQYF.

The V call is TRBV7-2, the J call TRBJ2-2; 9 nucleotides match TRBD1. V shed 1 base, J shed 4 bases, and the junction held 4 bases outside the gene matches. CDR1 is SGHTA, CDR2 FQGNSA, per germline. The CDR3 extends over 16 amino acids. CDR3 residues: CASSLVGQGGTGELFF. The DNA of the CDR3 is TGTGCCAGCAGCTTAGTGGGACAGGGAGGCACCGGGGAGCTGTTTTTT.

The CDR3 sequence: CASSLVSGGNSPLHF. CDR3 sequence (DNA): TGTGCCAGCAGCTTGGTTTCAGGGGGTAATTCACCCCTCCACTTT. The chain has TRBV5-6 and TRBJ1-6; the match to TRBD1 covers 7 bases. J lost 6 bases, V lost 0 bases, and 3 bases had no gene match. The CDR3 totals 15 residues. Germline lookup yields CDR1 SGHDT and CDR2 YYEEEE.

V is TRBV5-1 and J is TRBJ1-1, with D perhaps matching TRBD1 (5 bases). Between the trimmed V and J ends, which lost 0 bases and 1 base, there was a span of 10 bases. Germline CDR1 SGHRS, CDR2 YFSETQ. This CDR3 comprises 15 residues. The CDR3 nucleotides are TGCGCCAGCAGCTTGGCCATACAGGCGAACACTGAAGCTTTCTTT. It specifies CASSLAIQANTEAFF.

In its sample, this clonotype was seen a few times. The rearrangement uses TRBV28 and TRBJ2-7, with a weak D call TRBD2 (6 bases). Trimming took off 3 bases at V and 4 bases at J, with 16 bases between the two ends. The CDR3 consists of 15 residues. CDR1 and CDR2 (germline): MDHEN, SYDVKM. This CDR3 reads CASSLGRGGSYEQYF. The CDR3 nucleotides read TGTGCCAGCAGTTTGGGGCGGGGAGGCTCGTACGAGCAGTACTTC.

This clonotype was seen a handful of times. J is TRBJ1-4 and V is TRBV7-2, with no clear D. The CDR3 contains 15 residues. V lost 1 base to trimming and J lost 0 bases, with 6 bases between them. The germline gives CDR1 SGHTA, CDR2 FQGNSA. The CDR3 region has the DNA TGTGCCAGCAGCTTAGTTTTTGCAACTAATGAAAAACTGTTTTTT. Translated, it gives CASSLVFATNEKLFF.

Ten or more counts support this clonotype. The chain carries TRBV28 and TRBJ2-7, with D perhaps TRBD2 (5 bases). V lost 3 bases to trimming and J lost 6 bases, with 15 bases between them. Germline V gives CDR1 MDHEN, CDR2 SYDVKM. The CDR3 is made up of 14 amino acids. CDR3 DNA sequence: TGTGCCAGCAGTTTTGGAGTAAAGAGCGGCGAGCAGTACTTC. This codes for CASSFGVKSGEQYF.

This clonotype was counted between two and nine times. The chain couples TRBV11-2 to TRBJ2-3; D ambiguous. This CDR3 region has 17 residues. With 1 base removed from V and 2 bases from J, the gap between germline ends came to 16 bases. In germline, CDR1 is SGHAT, CDR2 FQNNGV. The CDR3 DNA is TGTGCCAGCAGCTTAGTTCTGGTTGCAACCTTCACAGATACGCAGTATTTT. Amino acid sequence: CASSLVLVATFTDTQYF. Full variable domain (outside the CDR3, taken from reference TRBV11-2 and TRBJ2-3): EAGVAQSPRYKIIEKRQSVAFWCNPISGHATLYWYQQILGQGPKLLIQFQNNGVVDDSQLPKDRFSAERLKGVDSTLKIQPAKLEDSAVYLCASSLVLVATFTDTQYFGPGTRLTVL.

This clonotype turned up a few times. The V call is TRBV28, the J call TRBJ2-1; 8 bases fit TRBD1. Germline CDR1 MDHEN, CDR2 SYDVKM. The CDR3 spans 17 residues. J lost 3 bases, V lost 4 bases, and 11 bases had no gene match. As DNA, the CDR3 is TGTGCCAGCAGTTCAGATCTCAGGGGGCAGATCTACAATGAGCAGTTCTTC. Translation: CASSSDLRGQIYNEQFF. Full variable domain (outside the CDR3, taken from reference TRBV28 and TRBJ2-1): DVKVTQSSRYLVKRTGEKVFLECVQDMDHENMFWYRQDPGLGLRLIYFSYDVKMKEKGDIPEGYSVSREKKERFSLILESASTNQTSMYLCASSSDLRGQIYNEQFFGPGTRLTVL.

This chain uses TRBV28 with TRBJ2-1; D may be TRBD2 (5 bases). Trimming left V 4 bases short and J 7 bases short, with 14 bases between. Looked up from germline, CDR1 is MDHEN and CDR2 is SYDVKM. This CDR3 comprises 14 residues. The CDR3 nucleotides read TGTGCCAGCAGTTCGATAGACTATATTAATGAGCAGTTCTTC. Its translation: CASSSIDYINEQFF.